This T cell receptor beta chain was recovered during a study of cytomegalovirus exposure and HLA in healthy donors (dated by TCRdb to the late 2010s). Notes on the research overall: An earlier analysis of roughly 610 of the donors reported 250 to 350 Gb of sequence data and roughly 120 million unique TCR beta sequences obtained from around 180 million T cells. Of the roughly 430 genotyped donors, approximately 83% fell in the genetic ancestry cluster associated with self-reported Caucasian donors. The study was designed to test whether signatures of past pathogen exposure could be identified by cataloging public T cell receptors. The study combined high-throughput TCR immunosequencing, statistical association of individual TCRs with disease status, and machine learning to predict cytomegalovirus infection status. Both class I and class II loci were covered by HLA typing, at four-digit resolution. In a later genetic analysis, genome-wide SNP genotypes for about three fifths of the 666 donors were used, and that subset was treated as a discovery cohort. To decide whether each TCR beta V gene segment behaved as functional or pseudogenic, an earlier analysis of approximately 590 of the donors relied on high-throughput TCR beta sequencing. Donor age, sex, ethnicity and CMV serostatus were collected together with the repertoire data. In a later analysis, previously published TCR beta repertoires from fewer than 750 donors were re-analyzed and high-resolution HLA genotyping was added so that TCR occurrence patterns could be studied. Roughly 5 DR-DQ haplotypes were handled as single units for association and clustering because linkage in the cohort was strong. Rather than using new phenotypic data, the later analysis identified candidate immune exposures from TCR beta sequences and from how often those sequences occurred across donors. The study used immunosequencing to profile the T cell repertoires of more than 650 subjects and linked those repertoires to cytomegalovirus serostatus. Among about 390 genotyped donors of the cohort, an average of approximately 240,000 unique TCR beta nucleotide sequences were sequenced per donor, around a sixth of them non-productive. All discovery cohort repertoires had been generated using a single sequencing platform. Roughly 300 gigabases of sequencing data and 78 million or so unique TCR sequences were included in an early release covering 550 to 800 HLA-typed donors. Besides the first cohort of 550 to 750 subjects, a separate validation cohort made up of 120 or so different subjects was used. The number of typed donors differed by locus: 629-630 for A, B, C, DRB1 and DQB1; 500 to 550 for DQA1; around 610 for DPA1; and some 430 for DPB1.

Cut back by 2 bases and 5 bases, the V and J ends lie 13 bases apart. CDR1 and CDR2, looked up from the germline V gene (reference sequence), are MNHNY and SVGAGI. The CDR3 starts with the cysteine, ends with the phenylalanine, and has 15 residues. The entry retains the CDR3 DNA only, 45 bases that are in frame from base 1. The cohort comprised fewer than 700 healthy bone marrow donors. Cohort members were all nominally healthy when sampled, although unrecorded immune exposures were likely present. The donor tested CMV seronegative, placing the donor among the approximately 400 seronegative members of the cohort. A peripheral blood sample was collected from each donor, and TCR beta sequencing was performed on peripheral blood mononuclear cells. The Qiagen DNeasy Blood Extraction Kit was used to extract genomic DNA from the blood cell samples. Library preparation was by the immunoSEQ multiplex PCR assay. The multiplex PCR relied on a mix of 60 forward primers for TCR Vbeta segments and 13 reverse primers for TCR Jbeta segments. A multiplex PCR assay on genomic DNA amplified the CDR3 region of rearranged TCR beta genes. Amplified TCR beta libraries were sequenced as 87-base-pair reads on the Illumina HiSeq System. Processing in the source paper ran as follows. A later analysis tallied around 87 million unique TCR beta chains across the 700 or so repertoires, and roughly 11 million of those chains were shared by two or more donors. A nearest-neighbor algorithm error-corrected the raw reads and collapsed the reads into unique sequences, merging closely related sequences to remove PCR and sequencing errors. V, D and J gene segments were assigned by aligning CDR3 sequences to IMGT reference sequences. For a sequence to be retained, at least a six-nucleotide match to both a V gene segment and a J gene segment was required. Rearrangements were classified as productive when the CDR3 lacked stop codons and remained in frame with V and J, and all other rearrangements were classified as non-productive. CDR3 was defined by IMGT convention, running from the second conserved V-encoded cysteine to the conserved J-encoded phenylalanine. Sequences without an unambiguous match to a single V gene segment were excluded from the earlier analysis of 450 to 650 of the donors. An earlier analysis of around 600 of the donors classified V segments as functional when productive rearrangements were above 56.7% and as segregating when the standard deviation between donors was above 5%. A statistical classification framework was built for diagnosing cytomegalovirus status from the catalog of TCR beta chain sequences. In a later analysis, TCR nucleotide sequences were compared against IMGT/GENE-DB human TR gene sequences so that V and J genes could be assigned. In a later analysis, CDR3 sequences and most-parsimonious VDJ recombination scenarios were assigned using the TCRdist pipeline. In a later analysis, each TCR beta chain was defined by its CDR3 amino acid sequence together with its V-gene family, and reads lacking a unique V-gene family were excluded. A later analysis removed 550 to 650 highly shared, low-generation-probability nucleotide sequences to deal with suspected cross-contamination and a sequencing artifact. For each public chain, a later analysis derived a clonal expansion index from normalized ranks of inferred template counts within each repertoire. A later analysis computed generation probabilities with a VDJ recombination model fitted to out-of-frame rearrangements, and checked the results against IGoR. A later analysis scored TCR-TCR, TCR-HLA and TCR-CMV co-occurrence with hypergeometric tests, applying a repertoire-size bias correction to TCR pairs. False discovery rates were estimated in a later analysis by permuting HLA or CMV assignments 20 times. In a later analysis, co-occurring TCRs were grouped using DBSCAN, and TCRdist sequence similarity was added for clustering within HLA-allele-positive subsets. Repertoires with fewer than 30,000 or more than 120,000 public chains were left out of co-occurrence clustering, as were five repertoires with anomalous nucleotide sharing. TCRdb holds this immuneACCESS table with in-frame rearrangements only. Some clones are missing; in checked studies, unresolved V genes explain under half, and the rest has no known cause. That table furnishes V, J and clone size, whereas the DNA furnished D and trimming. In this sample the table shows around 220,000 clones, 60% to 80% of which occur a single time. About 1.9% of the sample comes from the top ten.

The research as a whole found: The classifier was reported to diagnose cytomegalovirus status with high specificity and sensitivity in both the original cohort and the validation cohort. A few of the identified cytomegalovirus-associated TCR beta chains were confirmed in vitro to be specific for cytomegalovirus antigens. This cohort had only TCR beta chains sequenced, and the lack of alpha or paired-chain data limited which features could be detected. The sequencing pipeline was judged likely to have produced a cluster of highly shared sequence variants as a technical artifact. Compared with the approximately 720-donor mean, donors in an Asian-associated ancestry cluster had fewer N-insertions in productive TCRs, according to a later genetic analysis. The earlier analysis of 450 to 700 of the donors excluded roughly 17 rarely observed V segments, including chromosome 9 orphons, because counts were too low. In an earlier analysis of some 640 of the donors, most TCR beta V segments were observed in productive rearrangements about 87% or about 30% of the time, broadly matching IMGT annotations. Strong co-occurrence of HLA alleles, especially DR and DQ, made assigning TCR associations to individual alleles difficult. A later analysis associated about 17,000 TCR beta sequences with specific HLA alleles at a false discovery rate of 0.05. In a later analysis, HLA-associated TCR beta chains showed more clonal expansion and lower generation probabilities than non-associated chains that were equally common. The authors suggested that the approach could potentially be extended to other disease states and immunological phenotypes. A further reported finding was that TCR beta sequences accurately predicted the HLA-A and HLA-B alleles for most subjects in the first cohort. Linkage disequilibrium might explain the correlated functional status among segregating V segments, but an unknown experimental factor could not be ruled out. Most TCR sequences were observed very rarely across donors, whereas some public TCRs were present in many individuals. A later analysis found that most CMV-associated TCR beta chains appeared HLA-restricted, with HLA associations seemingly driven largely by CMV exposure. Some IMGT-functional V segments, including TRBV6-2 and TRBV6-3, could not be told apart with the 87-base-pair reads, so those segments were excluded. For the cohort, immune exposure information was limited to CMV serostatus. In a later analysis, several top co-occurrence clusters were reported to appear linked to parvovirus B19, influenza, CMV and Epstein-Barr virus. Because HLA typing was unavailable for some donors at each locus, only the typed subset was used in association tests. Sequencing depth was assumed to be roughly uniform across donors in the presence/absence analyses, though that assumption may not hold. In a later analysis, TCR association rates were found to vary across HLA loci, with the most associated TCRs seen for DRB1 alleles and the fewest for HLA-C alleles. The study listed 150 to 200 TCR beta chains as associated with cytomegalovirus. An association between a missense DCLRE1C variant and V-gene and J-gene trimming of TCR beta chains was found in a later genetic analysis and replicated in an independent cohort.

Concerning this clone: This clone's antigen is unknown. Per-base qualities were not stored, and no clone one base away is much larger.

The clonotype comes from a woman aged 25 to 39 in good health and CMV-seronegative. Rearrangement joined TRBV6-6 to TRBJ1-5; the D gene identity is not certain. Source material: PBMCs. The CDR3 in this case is CASSYLGAPYQPQHF. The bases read TGTGCCAGCAGTTACCTGGGAGCCCCCTATCAGCCCCAGCATTTT.